Each of the 12 T cell receptor beta chains below was sequenced from the same sample in a study of blood T cell repertoires in COVID-19. The method was immunoSEQ multiplex PCR; TCRdb's version includes in-frame clones alone and lacks a portion of them. The table has more than 95,000 clones, approximately 80% seen once; the top ten hold around 4.1%. What was sequenced was peripheral blood. Receptors were obtained from a woman aged 45-65 years with acute or convalescent COVID-19.

The V and J genes are TRBV13 and TRBJ1-6, with D hard to call. This CDR3 region has 15 residues. Germline loops: CDR1 PRHDT, CDR2 FYEKMQ (reference sequence). The V gene lost 5 bases and the J gene lost 0 bases, with 8 bases spanning the gap. The CDR3 nucleotides read TGTGCCAGCAGCCGAAGGAGCTCCTATAATTCACCCCTCCACTTT. It codes for CASSRRSSYNSPLHF.

The V and J genes are TRBV5-1 and TRBJ1-5, with 7 positions matching TRBD1. V lost 0 bases, J lost 5 bases, and 2 bases stayed unmatched. This CDR3 is built from 14 residues. Germline-derived CDR1 and CDR2 are SGHRS and YFSETQ. The CDR3 is CASSLEGGYQPQHF. CDR3 in DNA: TGCGCCAGCAGCTTGGAAGGGGGCTATCAGCCCCAGCATTTT.

V gene TRBV6-5 combines with J gene TRBJ2-1; the match to TRBD2 covers 7 bases. The CDR3 is made up of 15 amino acids. With V trimmed by 3 bases and J by 4 bases, 6 bases remained unmatched. CDR1 is MNHEY and CDR2 is SVGAGI in the germline V gene. As DNA, the CDR3 is TGTGCCAGCAGTTATGGACTAGTGCGGTACAATGAGCAGTTCTTC. Translation gives CASSYGLVRYNEQFF.

The chain couples TRBV5-8 to TRBJ1-1; a possible D gene is TRBD1 (5 bases). The V gene's germline CDR1 is SGHTS and CDR2 YDEGEE. The CDR3 has 13 amino acids. The V and J ends lost 1 base and 7 bases respectively, with 11 bases between them. The CDR3 bases are TGTGCCAGCAGCTTGAGACAGCTCCTTGAAGCTTTCTTT. It translates to CASSLRQLLEAFF.

CDR3 sequence (DNA): TGTGCCAGCAGACCCTCGGGGGGGAATCAGCCCCAGCATTTT. This encodes CASRPSGGNQPQHF. The chain is built from TRBV28 and TRBJ1-5, with a weak D call TRBD1 (5 bases). Trimming removed 6 bases from V and 4 bases from J, with 13 bases in between. Germline V gene sequence: CDR1 MDHEN, CDR2 SYDVKM. There are 14 residues in the CDR3.

The J gene is TRBJ2-7, the V gene TRBV11-1; 10 nucleotides align to TRBD2. The CDR3 length is 15 residues. The V segment lost 5 bases and the J segment 1 base; nucleotides outside the gene matches: 5. Germline V gene lookup returns CDR1 SGHAT and CDR2 FQDESV (reference sequence). In nucleotides, the CDR3 is TGTGCCAGCAGCGCAGGACTAGCGGTTTCCTACGAGCAGTACTTC. This sequence encodes CASSAGLAVSYEQYF.

The genes are TRBV6-1 and TRBJ1-5, with 7 bases that match TRBD1. Per the germline V gene, CDR1 is MNHNS and CDR2 is SASEGT. J was trimmed by 5 bases and V by 5 bases; bases with no gene match: 6. The length of the CDR3 is 14 residues. Written as DNA, the CDR3 is TGTGCCAGCAGTTTTCCGGACAGGCATCAGCCCCAGCATTTT. This sequence encodes CASSFPDRHQPQHF.

A note on this clone: A read error may produce the germline difference seen at one junction end. The chain joins TRBV10-3 to TRBJ2-1; 12 bases are a match to TRBD2. CDR3 length equals 15 residues. Germline-derived CDR1 and CDR2 are ENHRY and SYGVKD. CDR3: CAISDRLAGDNEQFF. The DNA of the CDR3 is TGTGCCATAAGTGATAGACTAGCGGGGGACAATGAGCAGTTCTTC.

This clone was seen more than once but under ten times. V and J are TRBV6-6 and TRBJ1-6, with unresolved D. This CDR3 is 16 amino acids long. V was trimmed by 5 bases and J by 7 bases, leaving 18 bases between them. Germline assignment: CDR1 MNHNY and CDR2 SVGAGI (reference sequence). The CDR3 DNA sequence: TGTGCCAGCAGTCCCTCCCGGGGTAGTGTCAATTCACCCCTCCACTTT. Encoded protein: CASSPSRGSVNSPLHF.

V gene TRBV18 combines with J gene TRBJ2-1, with 7 bases that match TRBD2. Trimming at V came to 8 bases and at J to 7 bases, leaving 26 bases not matched to a gene. This CDR3 has 19 amino acids. The germline V gene encodes CDR1 KGHSH and CDR2 LQKENI. CDR3 sequence reads: CASRTGLSPIQMSLNEQFF. In nucleotides, the CDR3 is TGTGCCAGCCGAACGGGACTATCACCAATACAAATGAGCTTAAATGAGCAGTTCTTC.

The chain carries TRBV19 and TRBJ1-1; D is ambiguous. The V end was cut by 4 bases, the J end by 1 base, with 13 bases between. In germline, CDR1 is LNHDA, CDR2 SQIVND (reference sequence). The CDR3 contains 15 residues. The CDR3 bases are TGTGCCAGTAGTACCCCCGAGGTGTCGAACACTGAAGCTTTCTTT. As protein: CASSTPEVSNTEAFF.

The rearrangement joins TRBV19 to TRBJ2-7; maybe TRBD1 (5 bases). CDR1 and CDR2 from the germline V gene are LNHDA and SQIVND (reference sequence). The V end was cut by 4 bases, the J end by 1 base, with 17 bases between. The CDR3 contains 16 residues. The CDR3 DNA reads TGTGCCAGTAGTAATGCTCCTCAGGGTCGGTCCTACGAGCAGTACTTC. Translating gives CASSNAPQGRSYEQYF.